What follows are 8 T cell receptor beta chains derived from one specimen sequenced in a study of blood T cells in healthy people across ages. Then a second PCR, running about 6 to 12 cycles, was carried out with a sample-barcoded 5' primer and a J-beta primer mix. Each CDR3 protein gets one entry after TCRdb re-called the 5' RACE reads with MiXCR. This table holds 1.5 million to 2 million distinct CDR3 sequences, 28% found once. Source material: blood. These receptors originate from a woman younger than 45 in good health.

This clonotype was picked up many times. V is TRBV5-1 and J is TRBJ2-3, with 11 positions matching TRBD2. Germline CDR1 and CDR2: SGHRS and YFSETQ. This CDR3 is built from 16 residues. Trimming removed 0 bases from V and 1 base from J; junction bases left unmatched: 1. CDR3 nucleotide sequence: TGCGCCAGCAGCTTGGGGACTAGCGGGCGCACAGATACGCAGTATTTT. This codes for CASSLGTSGRTDTQYF. Using reference TRBV5-1 and TRBJ2-3 for the parts outside the CDR3, the full variable domain is KAGVTQTPRYLIKTRGQQVTLSCSPISGHRSVSWYQQTPGQGLQFLFEYFSETQRNKGNFPGRFSGRQFSNSRSEMNVSTLELGDSALYLCASSLGTSGRTDTQYFGPGTRLTVL.

This chain uses TRBV20-1 with TRBJ2-1; TRBD2 is a possible D gene (5 bases). The CDR3 is made up of 15 amino acids. V was shortened by 6 bases and J by 8 bases, with 23 bases between the two germline ends. Germline CDR1 reads DFQATT; CDR2 reads SNEGSKA (reference sequence). CDR3 coding DNA: TGCAGTGCCCTCGATCCGAGTAGCGCGAGGGATGAGCAGTTCTTC. It specifies CSALDPSSARDEQFF.

The V call is TRBV7-9, the J call TRBJ1-1; tentative D call: TRBD1 (6 bases). The V gene's germline CDR1 is SEHNR and CDR2 FQNEAQ (reference sequence). This CDR3 region has 15 residues. V was shortened by 3 bases and J by 4 bases, with 15 bases between the two germline ends. CDR3 DNA: TGTGCCAGCAGCTTGCTGGGGGCGCCGGGCACTGAAGCTTTCTTT. Protein sequence: CASSLLGAPGTEAFF.

The chain uses TRBV7-9 and TRBJ1-6, with D possibly matching TRBD1 (5 bases). The germline V gene encodes CDR1 SEHNR and CDR2 FQNEAQ (reference sequence). Trimming cost V 1 base and J 0 bases, with 10 bases left between them. CDR3 size: 17 residues. The CDR3 here is CASSLGSGSSYNSPLHF. In DNA form, the CDR3 reads TGTGCCAGCAGCTTAGGTTCAGGGAGCTCCTATAATTCACCCCTCCACTTT.

In regard to this clonotype: Its ends do not fully match the called genes, so a read error is possible. V usage is TRBV7-6 and J usage is TRBJ2-3; the D is unclear. Germline V CDR1 and CDR2: SGHVS, FNYEAQ. The CDR3 totals 14 residues. This chain's CDR3 is CASSLEDGRDAQYF. The CDR3 DNA is TGTGCCAGCAGCTTAGAGGACGGCAGAGATGCGCAGTATTTT. Supplemented by reference TRBV7-6 and TRBJ2-3, the full variable domain reads GAGVSQSPRYKVTKRGQDVALRCDPISGHVSLYWYRQALGQGPEFLTYFNYEAQQDKSGLPNDRFSAERPEGSISTLTIQRTEQRDSAMYRCASSLEDGRDAQYFGPGTRLTVL.

This clonotype was counted a few times. The chain has TRBV28 and TRBJ2-3, with a tentative D call TRBD2 (5 bases). The V end was cut by 7 bases, the J end by 5 bases, with 13 bases between. The length of the CDR3 is 13 residues. Germline V gene data show CDR1 as MDHEN and CDR2 as SYDVKM. CDR3 nucleotides: TGTGCCAGCAACCCGGACCGGGGAGATACGCAGTATTTT. It codes for CASNPDRGDTQYF.

A remark on this clonotype: A much larger clonotype is one base distant, so this may be a read error. The rearrangement uses TRBV5-1 and TRBJ2-7; TRBD1 matches 9 bases. The CDR3 loop spans 15 amino acids. The ends lost 0 bases at V and 7 bases at J; junction bases unmatched: 8. Germline V gives CDR1 SGHRS, CDR2 YFSETQ. CDR3 sequence (DNA): TGCGCCAGCAGCTTGGAAGGACAGGGGTGGAATGAGCAGTACTTC. It codes for CASSLEGQGWNEQYF.

This clonotype was picked up many times. The rearrangement links TRBV3-1 to TRBJ2-7; D gene uncertain. This CDR3 is built from 11 residues. The V end was cut by 4 bases, the J end by 8 bases, with 9 bases between. Germline V lookup: CDR1 LGHDT, CDR2 YNNKEL (reference sequence). CDR3 protein: CASSLGRKQYF. The CDR3 DNA sequence: TGTGCCAGCAGCCTTGGTAGAAAGCAGTACTTC.